These T cell receptor beta chains were read from a single sample in a study of Tregs in tolerant kidney transplant recipients. Libraries were prepared by immunoSEQ multiplex PCR; TCRdb keeps only in-frame clonotypes and omits some of them. This table has some 70,000 clones, around nine tenths appearing once. Sequencing was performed on CD8+ T cells from blood, taken before the transplant. Source of these receptors: a human donor who received a combined kidney and bone marrow transplant. Each CDR3 is given without its conserved first and last residue. Fields, in order: CDR3 protein, J gene, V gene.

ASSKRGNTIY | TRBJ1-3 | TRBV21-1
AILRAAGQEQF | TRBJ2-1 | TRBV11-2
ASNEREAPYEQY | TRBJ2-7 | TRBV7-9
ASSFGLVDTQY | TRBJ2-3 | TRBV7-2
ASSEIGGAGDEQF | TRBJ2-1 | TRBV10-1
ASRATGTGDHEQY | TRBJ2-7 | TRBV7-7
ASSLSDSPFNYGYT | TRBJ1-2 | TRBV4-1
ASSRTSGGPDTQY | TRBJ2-3 | TRBV5-6
ASSVVSSGATDTQY | TRBJ2-3 | TRBV9
ASSTMPNEQF | TRBJ2-1 | TRBV19
ASSWGVGSYNEQF | TRBJ2-1 | TRBV7-9
ASSLGGRRGNQPQH | TRBJ1-5 | TRBV7-9
ASSLAAGGFDEQY | TRBJ2-7 | TRBV7-8
SVQGGGSNQPQH | TRBJ1-5 | TRBV29-1
SGTGLRAQY | TRBJ2-5 | TRBV29-1
ASSLGTSGYNEQF | TRBJ2-1 | TRBV27
ASSQEFLDTQY | TRBJ2-3 | TRBV4-3
ASSQGSGSKETQY | TRBJ2-5 | TRBV4-1
ATSPRRGVAEAF | TRBJ1-1 | TRBV15
ASSAPGSSFYEQF | TRBJ2-1 | TRBV9
ASSLAWGPGADTQY | TRBJ2-3 | TRBV5-1
ASSAGQGGADTQY | TRBJ2-3 | TRBV6-4
ASGRGQPQH | TRBJ1-5 | TRBV6-5